Below, 13 T cell receptor beta chains from the same sample are listed, as sequenced in a study of Graves' ophthalmopathy and Graves' hyperthyroidism. RNA transcripts served as template for amplifying TCR beta CDR3 sequences. The authors performed first-round RT-PCR with HTBI primers and then a second-round multiplex PCR. TCRdb reprocessed the multiplex PCR reads with MiXCR, giving one entry per CDR3 protein. This table has about 1.2 million distinct CDR3 sequences, 36% appearing once. Sequencing was carried out using peripheral blood or thyroid tissue (not recorded which). The receptors derive from an adult man with Graves' hyperthyroidism.

This clonotype was counted only a few times. The chain uses TRBV28 and TRBJ1-5, with D possibly matching TRBD1 (6 bases). The CDR3 covers 13 residues. The germline gives CDR1 MDHEN, CDR2 SYDVKM. Trimming stripped 7 bases from V and 7 bases from J, with 14 bases between. The CDR3 DNA follows: TGTGCCAGCATTGAACAGGGTTGGCAGCCCCAGCATTTT. Its translation is CASIEQGWQPQHF.

The chain has TRBV10-3 and TRBJ2-7, with 13 positions matching TRBD2. The CDR3 sequence is 18 residues long. The germline V gene has CDR1 ENHRY and CDR2 SYGVKD. V was clipped by 4 bases and J by 3 bases; unmatched bases: 12. The CDR3 is CAISGHGTSGTGGYEQYF. Here the CDR3 DNA reads TGTGCCATCAGTGGCCATGGGACTAGCGGGACAGGGGGCTACGAGCAGTACTTC.

The gene calls are TRBV11-2 and TRBJ1-6, with TRBD1 matching over 8 bases. The CDR3 has 16 residues. Per germline, CDR1 SGHAT and CDR2 FQNNGV. The ends lost 5 bases at V and 12 bases at J; junction bases unmatched: 15. CDR3 nucleotides: TGTGCCAGCAGCCCCGTTCGTGGACAGGGTGTTGGACCCCTCCACTTT. Translated, it gives CASSPVRGQGVGPLHF.

V usage is TRBV20-1 and J usage is TRBJ1-3; no definite D call. Trimming pared 1 base from V and 2 bases from J, leaving 6 bases between. The germline gives CDR1 DFQATT, CDR2 SNEGSKA (reference sequence). The CDR3 totals 13 residues. The CDR3 spells CSARVLAGNTIYF. Here the CDR3 DNA reads TGCAGTGCTAGAGTGCTAGCTGGAAACACCATATATTTT.

V gene TRBV2 combines with J gene TRBJ1-5, with 9 bases aligning to TRBD1. Looked up from germline, CDR1 is SNHLY and CDR2 is FYNNEI. V shed 7 bases, J shed 1 base, and the junction held 8 bases outside the gene matches. The CDR3 extends over 16 amino acids. The CDR3 sequence: CASTRWDRESNQPQHF. CDR3 coding DNA: TGTGCCAGCACCAGATGGGACAGGGAGAGCAATCAGCCCCAGCATTTT.

The V gene is TRBV5-1, the J gene TRBJ1-2, with 12 bases lining up with TRBD1. The CDR3 has 17 residues. After removal of 0 bases from V and 4 bases from J, the junction contained 7 bases not matched to a gene. Germline CDR1 SGHRS, CDR2 YFSETQ. The CDR3: CASSLVGQGAHGYGYTF. The CDR3 DNA follows: TGCGCCAGCAGCTTGGTGGGACAGGGGGCGCACGGCTATGGCTACACCTTC. The whole variable domain, remainder taken from reference TRBV5-1 and TRBJ1-2, is KAGVTQTPRYLIKTRGQQVTLSCSPISGHRSVSWYQQTPGQGLQFLFEYFSETQRNKGNFPGRFSGRQFSNSRSEMNVSTLELGDSALYLCASSLVGQGAHGYGYTFGSGTRLTVV.

The table lists this clonotype with a few counts. The chain couples TRBV6-5 to TRBJ1-6, with 9 bases fitting TRBD1. The germline CDR1 and CDR2 sequences are MNHEY and SVGAGI. This CDR3 region has 15 residues. V lost 7 bases to trimming and J lost 10 bases; unmatched junction nucleotides: 11. The CDR3 protein is CASKSYRTGESPLHF. The CDR3 DNA sequence: TGTGCCAGCAAGTCGTATAGGACAGGGGAATCACCCCTCCACTTT.

This clonotype appeared once. This chain links TRBV28 with TRBJ2-7; 9 bases line up with TRBD2. The CDR3 has 15 residues. The J segment lost 2 bases and the V segment lost 4 bases, leaving 6 bases of the junction unmatched. Germline assignment: CDR1 MDHEN and CDR2 SYDVKM. The CDR3 coding sequence is TGTGCCAGCAGTTATAGCGGGAGAGCTCCCTACGAGCAGTACTTC. Translating it yields CASSYSGRAPYEQYF.

There are many counts of this clonotype. The CDR3 loop reads CASASGPYEQYF. Written as DNA, the CDR3 is TGTGCCAGCGCTAGCGGACCATACGAGCAGTACTTC. The gene calls are TRBV7-9 and TRBJ2-7; 7 nucleotides line up with TRBD2. The CDR3 totals 12 residues. V dropped 8 bases and J dropped 4; count of bases not matched to a gene: 5. The germline V gene has CDR1 SEHNR and CDR2 FQNEAQ (reference sequence). The full variable domain, its missing parts supplied by reference TRBV7-9 and TRBJ2-7, is DTGVSQNPRHKITKRGQNVTFRCDPISEHNRLYWYRQTLGQGPEFLTYFQNEAQLEKSRLLSDRFSAERPKGSFSTLEIQRTEQGDSAMYLCASASGPYEQYFGPGTRLTVT.

The rearrangement joins TRBV20-1 to TRBJ1-2; TRBD1 is a possible D gene (6 bases). Trimming took 0 bases from V and 7 from J, leaving 15 bases between them. Germline assignment: CDR1 DFQATT and CDR2 SNEGSKA (reference sequence). The CDR3 has 14 amino acids. Here the CDR3 DNA reads TGCAGTGCTAGAGATAGACGCGAGGGGGTTGGCTACACCTTC. This encodes CSARDRREGVGYTF.

In this sample, this clonotype turned up many times. The chain joins TRBV2 to TRBJ1-1, with D unclear. The ends were cut back, 2 bases at V and 1 base at J, with 11 bases in the middle. Germline V gene data show CDR1 as SNHLY and CDR2 as FYNNEI. The CDR3 is 15 amino acids. CDR3 protein: CASSEIGSRNTEAFF. The CDR3 DNA reads as TGTGCCAGCAGTGAAATTGGGAGTCGGAACACTGAAGCTTTCTTT.

The rearrangement uses TRBV4-1 and TRBJ1-2, with D uncertain. The length of the CDR3 is 14 residues. Germline V gene sequence: CDR1 MGHRA, CDR2 YSYEKL. Trimming shortened V by 1 base and J by 5 bases, and 11 bases separated the two germline ends. The CDR3 coding sequence is TGCGCCAGCAGCCAAGTCTCCGGGATTTATGGCTACACCTTC. Translating gives CASSQVSGIYGYTF.

This clonotype was counted ten times or more. The chain joins TRBV4-1 to TRBJ1-1; the D is unclear. The CDR3 has 14 residues. The V gene lost 4 bases and the J gene lost 4 bases, with 13 bases spanning the gap. Germline CDR1 MGHRA, CDR2 YSYEKL. The CDR3 sequence is CASSPKSLGTEAFF. DNA for the CDR3: TGCGCCAGCAGCCCAAAAAGTCTGGGCACTGAAGCTTTCTTT.